Presented here are 6 T cell receptor beta chains from one specimen sequenced in a study of yellow fever vaccine responses in identical twins. A single record per CDR3 protein comes from TCRdb applying MiXCR to the RT-PCR reads. This sample yields roughly 1,100 distinct CDR3 sequences, of which about 80% are seen a single time; about 27% belongs to the top ten. This specimen was T cells from blood (PBMCs), unsorted or a sorted subset (not recorded which), taken before or after yellow fever vaccination (not recorded which). These receptors came from a female donor who received the yellow fever vaccine.

The sample holds a few counts of this clonotype. The gene calls are TRBV13 and TRBJ2-1; 7 bases are shared with TRBD2. The germline V gene has CDR1 PRHDT and CDR2 FYEKMQ (reference sequence). This CDR3 has 14 amino acids. This CDR3 is CAKQGEGGDNEQFF. The DNA for the CDR3 is TGTGCTAAGCAAGGGGAGGGAGGCGACAATGAGCAGTTCTTC.

V usage is TRBV7-9 and J usage is TRBJ1-1, with D possibly matching TRBD1 (6 bases). The CDR3 is made up of 13 amino acids. CDR1 and CDR2 from the germline V gene are SEHNR and FQNEAQ (reference sequence). The V and J ends lost 3 bases and 6 bases respectively, with 11 bases between them. CDR3 loop: CASSLRGLPEAFF. CDR3 sequence (DNA): TGTGCCAGCAGCTTGAGGGGGTTGCCTGAAGCTTTCTTT.

This chain links TRBV18 with TRBJ2-3; D is undetermined. V was pared by 3 bases and J by 4 bases, with 11 bases between. CDR1 and CDR2 from the germline V gene are KGHSH and LQKENI. The CDR3 spans 14 residues. Here the CDR3 reads CASSPKGRPDTQYF. The CDR3 bases are TGTGCCAGCTCACCCAAGGGCCGCCCAGATACGCAGTATTTT.

This clonotype was counted between two and nine times. The chain uses TRBV10-1 and TRBJ1-5; 7 positions agree with TRBD1. The CDR3 has 13 residues. Germline assignment: CDR1 WNHNN and CDR2 SYGVQD (reference sequence). V gave up 6 bases and J gave up 7 bases; unmatched junction bases: 6. The DNA for the CDR3 is TGCGCCAGCAGCTCGACAGGGTCGCAGCCCCAGCATTTT. It codes for CASSSTGSQPQHF.

The chain uses TRBV10-3 and TRBJ2-7; the D gene could be TRBD1 or TRBD2 (5 bases each). CDR1 is ENHRY, CDR2 SYGVKD, per germline. CDR3 length: 13 amino acids. Trimming removed 8 bases from V and 5 bases from J, with 16 bases in between. The CDR3 reads CAISNWGCHEQYV. The CDR3 DNA reads as TGTGCCATCTCAAATTGGGGGTGCCACGAGCAGTACGTC.

The V call is TRBV20-1, the J call TRBJ2-1; 8 bases agree with TRBD2. V was clipped by 5 bases and J by 4 bases; unmatched bases: 10. The CDR3 is made up of 15 amino acids. In germline, CDR1 is DFQATT, CDR2 SNEGSKA (reference sequence). The CDR3: CSACNLAGSYNEQFF. CDR3 nucleotides: TGCAGTGCTTGTAACTTAGCGGGATCTTACAATGAGCAGTTCTTC.